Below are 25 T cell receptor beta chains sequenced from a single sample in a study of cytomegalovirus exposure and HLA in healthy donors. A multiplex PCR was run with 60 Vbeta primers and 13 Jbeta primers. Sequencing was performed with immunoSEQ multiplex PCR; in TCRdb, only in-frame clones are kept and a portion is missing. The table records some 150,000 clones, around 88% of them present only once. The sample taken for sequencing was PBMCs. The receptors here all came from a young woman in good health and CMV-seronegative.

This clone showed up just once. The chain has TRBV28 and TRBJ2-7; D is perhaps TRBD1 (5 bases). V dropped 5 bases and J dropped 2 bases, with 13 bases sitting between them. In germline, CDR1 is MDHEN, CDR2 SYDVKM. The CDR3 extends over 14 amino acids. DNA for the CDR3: TGTGCCAGCAGTCCCAAGGGGCTACCCTACGAGCAGTACTTC. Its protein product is CASSPKGLPYEQYF.

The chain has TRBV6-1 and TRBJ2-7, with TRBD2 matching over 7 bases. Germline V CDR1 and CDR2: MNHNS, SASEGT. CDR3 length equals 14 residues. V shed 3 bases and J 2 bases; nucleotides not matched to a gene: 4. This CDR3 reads CASSDQGGAYEQYF. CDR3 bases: TGTGCCAGCAGTGATCAGGGAGGGGCCTACGAGCAGTACTTC.

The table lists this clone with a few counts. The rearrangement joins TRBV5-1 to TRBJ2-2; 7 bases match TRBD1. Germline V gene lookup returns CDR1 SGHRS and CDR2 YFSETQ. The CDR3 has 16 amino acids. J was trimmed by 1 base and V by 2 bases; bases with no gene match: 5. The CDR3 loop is CASSLQPGGNTGELFF. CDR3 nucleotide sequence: TGCGCCAGCAGCTTACAGCCAGGGGGGAACACCGGGGAGCTGTTTTTT.

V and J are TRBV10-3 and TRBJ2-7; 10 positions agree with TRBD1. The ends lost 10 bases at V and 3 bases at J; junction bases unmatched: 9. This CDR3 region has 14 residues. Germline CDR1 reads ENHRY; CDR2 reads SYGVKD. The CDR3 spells CASESGTGDYEQYF. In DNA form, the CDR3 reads TGTGCCAGCGAATCCGGGACAGGGGACTACGAGCAGTACTTC.

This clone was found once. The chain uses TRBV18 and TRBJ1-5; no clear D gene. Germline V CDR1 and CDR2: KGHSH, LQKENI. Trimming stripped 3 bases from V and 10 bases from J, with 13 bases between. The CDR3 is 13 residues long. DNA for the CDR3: TGTGCCAGCTCACCCACCTTGGCCGATCCCCAGCATTTT. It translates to CASSPTLADPQHF. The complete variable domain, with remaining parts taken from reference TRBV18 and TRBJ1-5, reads NAGVMQNPRHLVRRRGQEARLRCSPMKGHSHVYWYRQLPEEGLKFMVYLQKENIIDESGMPKERFSAEFPKEGPSILRIQQVVRGDSAAYFCASSPTLADPQHFGDGTRLSIL.

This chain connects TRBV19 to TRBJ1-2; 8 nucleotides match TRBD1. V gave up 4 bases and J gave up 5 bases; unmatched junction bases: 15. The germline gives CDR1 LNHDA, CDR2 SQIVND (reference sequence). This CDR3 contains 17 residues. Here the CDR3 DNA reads TGTGCCAGTAGTACCCAAGGACAGGGACCCGAGGATTATGGCTACACCTTC. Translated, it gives CASSTQGQGPEDYGYTF.

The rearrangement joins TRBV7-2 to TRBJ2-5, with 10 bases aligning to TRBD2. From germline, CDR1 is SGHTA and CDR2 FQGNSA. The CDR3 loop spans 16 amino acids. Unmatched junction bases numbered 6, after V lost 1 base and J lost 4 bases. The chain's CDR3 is CASSLGSLAGVETQYF. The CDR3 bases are TGTGCCAGCAGCTTAGGCAGTCTAGCGGGAGTAGAGACCCAGTACTTC.

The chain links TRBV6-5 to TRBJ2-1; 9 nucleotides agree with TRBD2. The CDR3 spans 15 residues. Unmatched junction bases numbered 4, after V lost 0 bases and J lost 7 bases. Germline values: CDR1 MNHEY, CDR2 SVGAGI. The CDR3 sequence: CASSYSSGSRNEQFF. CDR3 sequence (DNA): TGTGCCAGCAGTTACTCTAGCGGGAGTCGGAATGAGCAGTTCTTC.

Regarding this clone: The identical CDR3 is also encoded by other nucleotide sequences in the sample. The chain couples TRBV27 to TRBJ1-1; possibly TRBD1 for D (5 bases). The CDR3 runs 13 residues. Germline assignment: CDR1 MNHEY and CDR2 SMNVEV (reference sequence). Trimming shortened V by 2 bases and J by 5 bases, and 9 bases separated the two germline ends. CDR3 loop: CASSLLGGTEAFF. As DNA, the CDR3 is TGTGCCAGCAGTTTACTTGGGGGGACTGAAGCTTTCTTT.

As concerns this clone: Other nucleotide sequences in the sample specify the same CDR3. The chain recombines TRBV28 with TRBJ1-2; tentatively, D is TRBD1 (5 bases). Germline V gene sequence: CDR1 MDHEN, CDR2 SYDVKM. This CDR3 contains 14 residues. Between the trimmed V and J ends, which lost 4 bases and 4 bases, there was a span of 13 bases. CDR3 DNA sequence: TGTGCCAGCAGTTCCCAGGGCCCTCCCTATGGCTACACCTTC. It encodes CASSSQGPPYGYTF.

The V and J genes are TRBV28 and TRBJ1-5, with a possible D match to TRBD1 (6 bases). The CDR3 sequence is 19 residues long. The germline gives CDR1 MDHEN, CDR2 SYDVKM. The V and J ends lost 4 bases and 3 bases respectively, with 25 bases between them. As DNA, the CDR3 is TGTGCCAGCAGTTATGAACCCCTTGCAGGGGACCCCTTCAATCAGCCCCAGCATTTT. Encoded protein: CASSYEPLAGDPFNQPQHF.

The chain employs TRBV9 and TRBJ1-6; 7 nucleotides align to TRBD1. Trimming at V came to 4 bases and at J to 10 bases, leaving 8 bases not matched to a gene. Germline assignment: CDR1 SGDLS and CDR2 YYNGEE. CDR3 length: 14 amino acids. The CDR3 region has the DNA TGTGCCAGCAGCCTTACAGGGGTTGGCTCACCCCTCCACTTT. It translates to CASSLTGVGSPLHF. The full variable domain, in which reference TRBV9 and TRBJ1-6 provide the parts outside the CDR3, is DSGVTQTPKHLITATGQRVTLRCSPRSGDLSVYWYQQSLDQGLQFLIQYYNGEERAKGNILERFSAQQFPDLHSELNLSSLELGDSALYFCASSLTGVGSPLHFGNGTRLTVT.

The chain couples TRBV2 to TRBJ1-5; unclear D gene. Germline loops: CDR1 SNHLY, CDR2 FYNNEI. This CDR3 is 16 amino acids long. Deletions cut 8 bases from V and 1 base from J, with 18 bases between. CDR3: CASRREGAISNQPQHF. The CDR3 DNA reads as TGTGCCAGCCGAAGGGAGGGCGCTATAAGCAATCAGCCCCAGCATTTT. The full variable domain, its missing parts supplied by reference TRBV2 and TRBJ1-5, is EPEVTQTPSHQVTQMGQEVILRCVPISNHLYFYWYRQILGQKVEFLVSFYNNEISEKSEIFDDQFSVERPDGSNFTLKIRSTKLEDSAMYFCASRREGAISNQPQHFGDGTRLSIL.

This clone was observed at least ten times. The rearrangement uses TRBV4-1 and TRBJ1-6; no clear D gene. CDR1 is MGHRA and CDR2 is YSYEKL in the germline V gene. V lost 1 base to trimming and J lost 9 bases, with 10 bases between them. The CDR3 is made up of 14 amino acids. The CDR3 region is CASSQGLRSSPLHF. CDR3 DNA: TGCGCCAGCAGCCAAGGGTTGCGTTCTTCACCCCTCCACTTT.

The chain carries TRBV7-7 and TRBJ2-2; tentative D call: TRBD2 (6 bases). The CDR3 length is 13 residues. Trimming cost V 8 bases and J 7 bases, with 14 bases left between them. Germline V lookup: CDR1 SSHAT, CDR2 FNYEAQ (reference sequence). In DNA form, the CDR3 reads TGTGCCAGCGGGCCTCAGGGACTCGGGGAGCTGTTTTTT. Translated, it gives CASGPQGLGELFF.

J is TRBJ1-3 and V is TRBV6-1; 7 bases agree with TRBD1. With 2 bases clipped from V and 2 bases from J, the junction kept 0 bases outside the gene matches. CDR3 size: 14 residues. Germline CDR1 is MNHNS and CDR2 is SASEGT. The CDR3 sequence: CASSEQGAGNTIYF. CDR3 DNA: TGTGCCAGCAGTGAACAGGGGGCTGGAAACACCATATATTTT.

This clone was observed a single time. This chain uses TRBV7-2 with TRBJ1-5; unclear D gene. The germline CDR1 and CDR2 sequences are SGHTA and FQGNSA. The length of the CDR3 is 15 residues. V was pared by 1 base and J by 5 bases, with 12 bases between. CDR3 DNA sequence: TGTGCCAGCAGCTTAGGGAGGCGGGGAGATCAGCCCCAGCATTTT. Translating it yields CASSLGRRGDQPQHF.

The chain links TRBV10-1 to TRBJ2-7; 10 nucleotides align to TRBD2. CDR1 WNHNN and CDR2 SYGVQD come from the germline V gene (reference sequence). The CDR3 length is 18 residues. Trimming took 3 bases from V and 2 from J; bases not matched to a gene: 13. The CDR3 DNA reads TGCGCCAGCAGTGATACCTGGGCCAGGACTAGCGGAACCTACGAGCAGTACTTC. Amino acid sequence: CASSDTWARTSGTYEQYF.

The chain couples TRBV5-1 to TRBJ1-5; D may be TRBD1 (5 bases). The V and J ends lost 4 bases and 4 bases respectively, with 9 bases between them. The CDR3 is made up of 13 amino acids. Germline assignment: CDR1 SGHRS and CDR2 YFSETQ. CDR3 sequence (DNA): TGCGCCAGCAGCATGGCAGGGAATCAGCCCCAGCATTTT. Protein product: CASSMAGNQPQHF.

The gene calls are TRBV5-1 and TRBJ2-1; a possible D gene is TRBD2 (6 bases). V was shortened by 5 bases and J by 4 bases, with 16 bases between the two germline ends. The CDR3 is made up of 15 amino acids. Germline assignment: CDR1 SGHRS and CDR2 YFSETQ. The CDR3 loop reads CASRPDAGYYNEQFF. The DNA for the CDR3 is TGCGCCAGCAGGCCTGATGCGGGATATTACAATGAGCAGTTCTTC. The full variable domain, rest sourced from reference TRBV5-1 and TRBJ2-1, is KAGVTQTPRYLIKTRGQQVTLSCSPISGHRSVSWYQQTPGQGLQFLFEYFSETQRNKGNFPGRFSGRQFSNSRSEMNVSTLELGDSALYLCASRPDAGYYNEQFFGPGTRLTVL.

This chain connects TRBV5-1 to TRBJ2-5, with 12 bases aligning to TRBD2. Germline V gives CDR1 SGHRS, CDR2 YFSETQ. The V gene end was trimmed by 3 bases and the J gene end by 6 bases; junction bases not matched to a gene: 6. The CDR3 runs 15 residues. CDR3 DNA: TGCGCCAGCAGCTGGTCTAGCGGGGGGGACCAGACCCAGTACTTC. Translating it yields CASSWSSGGDQTQYF.

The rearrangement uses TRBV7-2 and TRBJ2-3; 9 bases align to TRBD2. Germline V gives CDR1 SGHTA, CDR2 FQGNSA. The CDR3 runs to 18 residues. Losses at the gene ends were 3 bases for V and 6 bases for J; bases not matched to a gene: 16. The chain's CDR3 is CASSFGSLSAGGLDTQYF. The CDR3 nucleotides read TGTGCCAGCAGCTTTGGGTCCCTTTCAGCGGGGGGCCTGGATACGCAGTATTTT.

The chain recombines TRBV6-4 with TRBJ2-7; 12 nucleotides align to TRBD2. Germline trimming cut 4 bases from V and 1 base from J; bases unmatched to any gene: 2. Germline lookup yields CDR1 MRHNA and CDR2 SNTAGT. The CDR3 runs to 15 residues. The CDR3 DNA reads TGTGCCAGCAGTGCACTAGCGGGAGGTTCCTACGAGCAGTACTTC. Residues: CASSALAGGSYEQYF.

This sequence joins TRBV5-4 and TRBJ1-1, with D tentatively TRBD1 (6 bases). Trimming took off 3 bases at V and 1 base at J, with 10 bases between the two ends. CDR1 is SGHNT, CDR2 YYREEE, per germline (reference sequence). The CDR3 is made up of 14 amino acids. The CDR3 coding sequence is TGTGCCAGCAGCTCACAGGGTCCGAACACTGAAGCTTTCTTT. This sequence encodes CASSSQGPNTEAFF. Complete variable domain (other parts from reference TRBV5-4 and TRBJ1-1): ETGVTQSPTHLIKTRGQQVTLRCSSQSGHNTVSWYQQALGQGPQFIFQYYREEENGRGNFPPRFSGLQFPNYSSELNVNALELDDSALYLCASSSQGPNTEAFFGQGTRLTVV.

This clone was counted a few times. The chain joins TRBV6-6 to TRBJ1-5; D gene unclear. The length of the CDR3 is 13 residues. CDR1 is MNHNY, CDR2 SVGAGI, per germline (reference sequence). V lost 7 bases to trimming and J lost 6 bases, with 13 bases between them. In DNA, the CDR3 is TGTGCCAGCAAAGTTACGGTCCCTCAGCCCCAGCATTTT. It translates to CASKVTVPQPQHF.